This TCR beta chain emerged from a study of CD4+ T cells in melanoma. The CDR3 runs 12 residues. Germline values: CDR1 SGHKS, CDR2 YYEKEE (reference sequence). V dropped 2 bases and J dropped 2 bases, with 4 bases sitting between them. The study's findings and limits: Neoantigen-specific CD4+ T cells in melanoma reportedly had diverse differentiation states. A reported correlation linked neoantigen-specific CD4+ T cells to CD8+, macrophage and B cell function.

The count of this clone is one. The antigen is unknown. Produced via immunoSEQ multiplex PCR; TCRdb's table is partial and in-frame only. The sample shows about 50,000 clones, roughly 89% of them seen only once. This chain uses TRBV5-5 with TRBJ2-5; D gene ambiguous. Sequenced material: peripheral blood. The TCR was taken from a human donor with melanoma. The CDR3 region has the DNA TGTGCCAGCAGCTTCGCTCAAGAGACCCAGTACTTC. Translating gives CASSFAQETQYF.